This record looks at one T cell receptor beta chain sequence and its context. No antigen is known for it. 5'RACE template switching with UMIs generated TCR beta cDNA. TCRdb re-called the 5' RACE reads; every CDR3 protein appears as one record, without DNA. The sample shows 300,000 to 450,000 distinct CDR3 sequences, and roughly 5.2% sits with its ten largest clones. This sample was taken from a study of T cells expressing NK-cell markers. Study as a whole: Seven of the eight sequenced donors were HCMV-seropositive; one was seronegative. Points from the study as a whole: One observes that, in several donors, these clonotypes were also the leading ones within the CD3+CD56-NKG2C+ fraction.

The CDR3 runs to 16 residues. CDR1 and CDR2 (germline): DFQATT, SNEGSKA (reference sequence). The rearrangement links TRBV20-1 to TRBJ2-3; TCRdb lists TRBD1, though no DNA is available to test this call. Specimen: blood T cells: a sorted CD56 or NKG2C T cell subset, CD4+ or CD8+ T cells, or bulk PBMC T cells (not recorded which). This TCR was recovered from a man aged 18-70 years in good health. The CDR3 sequence is CSARLLGRGSTDTQYF.